This TCR beta chain was observed in a study of T cells in Graves' hyperthyroidism and ophthalmopathy. Overall study results and limits: Among clonotypes expanded in thyroid above 0.001, most were also found in blood.

TCR beta CDR3 region amplification was performed from RNA transcripts. HTBI primers were the set used in a first-round RT-PCR of the TCR CDR3. Each CDR3 protein gets one entry after TCRdb re-called the multiplex PCR reads with MiXCR. The sample lists fewer than 55,000 distinct CDR3 sequences; roughly half were seen once. This clonotype was observed at least ten times. No antigen is known for it. The definition of stable Graves' hyperthyroidism was no ophthalmopathy progression within 18 months. Subjects aged 18 to 65 presented with newly diagnosed hyperthyroidism of less than 2 months' duration. The receptor was isolated from a man aged 18 to 35 with Graves' hyperthyroidism. Sequencing was performed on peripheral blood or thyroid tissue (not recorded which).

The CDR3 loop is CASSAGQVVGNEKLFF. The CDR3 DNA sequence: TGTGCCAGCAGCGCGGGACAGGTCGTTGGAAATGAAAAACTGTTTTTT. This chain connects TRBV9 to TRBJ1-4; 8 bases match TRBD1. The CDR3 runs 16 residues. The trim removed 3 bases at V and 5 bases at J, leaving 9 bases unmatched. Germline loops: CDR1 SGDLS, CDR2 YYNGEE.